The sequence of this T cell receptor beta chain was determined in a study of blood T cell repertoires in COVID-19 (dated by TCRdb to the early 2020s). Regarding the study in general: Samples covering the acute and convalescent phases of COVID-19 were provided by collaborators in the United States, Italy and Spain. The prospective study material was composed of cDNA or gDNA derived from T cells, B-cell-depleted T cells, or PBMCs. The dataset comprised deeply sampled blood TCRbeta repertoires from subjects exposed to, actively infected with, or recovered from COVID-19. The repertoires were released in a freely available public database meant as a resource for research on the immune response to SARS-CoV-2. The samples were drawn from the first 160 participants of the ongoing ImmuneRACE study and from 950 to 1,500 subjects provided by 6 global collaborators. Nearly every sample came with metadata listing a de-identified subject ID, COVID-19 status, age in years and sex. Where available, HLA class I and class II types were taken from metadata supplied by the sample provider and were not determined by assay-based typing. Study-level results and caveats: Clinical and demographic metadata were provided uncurated, with the amount varying by source and participant.

Notes on this clone: The antigen it binds to is not known. It has no much larger one-base neighbor in the sample; base qualities were not kept.

The collaborating institutions used their own protocols to collect whole blood in K2EDTA tubes. Collaborator samples were shipped for TCRbeta analysis as frozen whole blood, isolated PBMCs, or DNA extracted from either sample type. TCRbeta CDR3 regions were amplified from genomic DNA using the immunoSEQ Assay, a bias-controlled multiplex PCR. Per the authors' processing: Within the assay, amplification of reference gene primers was used to estimate how many nucleated cells each sample contained. Sequence reads were collapsed and filtered to measure the absolute abundance of every unique TCRbeta CDR3 rearrangement. Productive Simpson clonality was computed per sample as the square root of Simpson's diversity index over productive rearrangements. Sourced from immuneACCESS, this table was stored by TCRdb with only in-frame sequences that have V and J called. A share of the clones is absent; for the studies checked, an unresolved V gene accounts for under half, and the remainder has no known explanation. V, J and clone size derive from that table, while D and trimming were established from the DNA sequence. Across this sample there are 30,000 or so clones, with roughly 78% seen only once. Roughly two fifths of the sample is in the top ten clones.

This receptor was taken from an elderly man with active or convalescent COVID-19. Sequencing was carried out using peripheral blood.

The CDR3 is CASTGAGSGANVLTF. The nucleotide sequence reads TGTGCCAGCACCGGGGCGGGATCTGGGGCCAACGTCCTGACTTTC. The rearrangement joined TRBV2 to TRBJ2-6, and possibly TRBD2, on 6 matching bases. Inclusive of the bounding cysteine and phenylalanine, the CDR3 is 15 residues long. The retained sequence is limited to the CDR3, 45 bases, with the frame set at the first base. CDR1 is given as SNHLY and CDR2 as FYNNEI, both from the germline V gene. V is clipped by 7 bases and J by 1 base, and the sequence between their germline boundaries is 11 bases long.